The 27 T cell receptor beta chains below all came from one sample that was sequenced in a study of blood T cell repertoires in COVID-19. Profiling relied on immunoSEQ multiplex PCR, and the TCRdb table lists in-frame clones only, not all of them. Of 300,000 to 400,000 clones in the sample, around 90% are singletons; the top ten hold roughly 5.3%. The sample comprised PBMCs or T cells enriched from blood (not recorded which). These receptors originate from a man in his 60s who had recovered from COVID-19.

The chain uses TRBV4-3 and TRBJ2-1; 7 nucleotides line up with TRBD2. The trim removed 0 bases at V and 7 bases at J, leaving 0 bases unmatched. The CDR3 is 13 amino acids. Germline CDR1 LGHNA, CDR2 YSLEER. In nucleotides, the CDR3 is TGCGCCAGCAGCCAAGAGCGGGGGAATGAGCAGTTCTTC. Its translation is CASSQERGNEQFF.

This chain links TRBV20-1 with TRBJ1-6, with a tentative D call TRBD1 (6 bases). In germline, CDR1 is DFQATT, CDR2 SNEGSKA (reference sequence). This CDR3 comprises 17 residues. Trimming stripped 3 bases from V and 5 bases from J, with 20 bases between. The CDR3 spells CSASVFGGQGHNSPLHF. For the CDR3, the DNA is TGCAGTGCTAGTGTTTTTGGGGGCCAAGGCCATAATTCACCCCTCCACTTT.

V usage is TRBV19 and J usage is TRBJ2-2; D may be TRBD2 (5 bases). There are 18 residues in the CDR3. V shed 7 bases and J shed 0 bases, with 21 bases lying between them. CDR1 is LNHDA and CDR2 is SQIVND in the germline V gene (reference sequence). The CDR3 protein is CASMRVNPLAANTGELFF. The CDR3 DNA reads TGTGCCAGTATGCGGGTTAACCCCCTGGCTGCGAACACCGGGGAGCTGTTTTTT.

This chain links TRBV10-3 with TRBJ2-4; D remains ambiguous. Trimming shortened V by 0 bases and J by 7 bases, and 7 bases separated the two germline ends. The CDR3 sequence is 13 residues long. Germline CDR1 and CDR2: ENHRY and SYGVKD. CDR3 bases: TGTGCCATCAGTGAGTCAGCTTGGAACATTCAGTACTTC. Translating gives CAISESAWNIQYF.

This chain uses TRBV10-3 with TRBJ2-2, with 7 bases identical to TRBD2. The CDR3 length is 15 residues. Trimming took 6 bases from V and 0 from J; bases not matched to a gene: 4. Germline V lookup: CDR1 ENHRY, CDR2 SYGVKD. CDR3 nucleotide sequence: TGTGCCATCAGGGGGGGACTACCGAACACCGGGGAGCTGTTTTTT. Its protein is CAIRGGLPNTGELFF.

The rearrangement links TRBV15 to TRBJ2-7, with TRBD1 as a possible D gene (6 bases). The CDR3 consists of 17 residues. The germline gives CDR1 LNHNV, CDR2 YYDKDF (reference sequence). With 0 bases removed from V and 0 bases from J, the gap between germline ends came to 15 bases. The CDR3 reads CATSRDAGAGLSYEQYF. The CDR3 DNA follows: TGTGCCACCAGCAGAGATGCAGGGGCTGGCCTCTCCTACGAGCAGTACTTC. The whole variable domain, filled in from reference TRBV15 and TRBJ2-7, reads DAMVIQNPRYQVTQFGKPVTLSCSQTLNHNVMYWYQQKSSQAPKLLFHYYDKDFNNEADTPDNFQSRRPNTSFCFLDIRSPGLGDTAMYLCATSRDAGAGLSYEQYFGPGTRLTVT.

The chain employs TRBV18 and TRBJ2-2; TRBD1 agrees at 11 bases. The CDR3 contains 15 residues. Germline assignment: CDR1 KGHSH and CDR2 LQKENI. The J segment lost 7 bases and the V segment lost 5 bases, leaving 6 bases of the junction unmatched. CDR3 in DNA: TGTGCCAGCTCAATCGGACAGGGGGCTATCGGGGAGCTGTTTTTT. Amino acids: CASSIGQGAIGELFF.

A remark on this clone: Other DNA sequences from this sample encode an identical CDR3 as well. The chain links TRBV18 to TRBJ2-1, with TRBD1 matching over 8 bases. Germline trimming cut 2 bases from V and 7 bases from J; bases unmatched to any gene: 7. Germline values: CDR1 KGHSH, CDR2 LQKENI. The CDR3 runs to 15 residues. The CDR3 nucleotides are TGTGCCAGCTCACCAGGGCAGGGGGCTGGGAATGAGCAGTTCTTC. Protein sequence: CASSPGQGAGNEQFF.

The chain carries TRBV28 and TRBJ1-5; 7 positions agree with TRBD1. The length of the CDR3 is 17 residues. The germline CDR1 and CDR2 sequences are MDHEN and SYDVKM. V lost 3 bases to trimming and J lost 3 bases; unmatched junction nucleotides: 11. CDR3 sequence (DNA): TGTGCCAGCAGTTTGCCAAAACGACAGGGTAACAATCAGCCCCAGCATTTT. This encodes CASSLPKRQGNNQPQHF.

The V and J genes are TRBV7-2 and TRBJ2-1; D call uncertain. CDR3 length: 13 amino acids. V was pared by 1 base and J by 7 bases, with 8 bases between. Germline CDR1 is SGHTA and CDR2 is FQGNSA. Here the CDR3 DNA reads TGTGCCAGCAGCTTAGAATCGGGTAATGAGCAGTTCTTC. It translates to CASSLESGNEQFF.

The chain combines TRBV6-5 with TRBJ2-7; maybe TRBD1 (5 bases). The germline CDR1 and CDR2 sequences are MNHEY and SVGAGI. Trimming cost V 6 bases and J 7 bases, with 19 bases left between them. The CDR3 covers 14 residues. The CDR3 sequence: CASRQVTRPGEQYF. CDR3 DNA sequence: TGTGCCAGCAGACAGGTTACGAGGCCGGGTGAGCAGTACTTC.

This clone came up once. The chain joins TRBV5-1 to TRBJ1-4, with 7 bases lining up with TRBD1. CDR1 and CDR2 from the germline V gene are SGHRS and YFSETQ. With 0 bases clipped from V and 8 bases from J, the junction kept 10 bases outside the gene matches. The CDR3 contains 16 residues. CDR3 coding DNA: TGCGCCAGCAGCTTGGAGACCCCCCGCAGGGGGGAAAAACTGTTTTTT. Translation: CASSLETPRRGEKLFF.

This chain uses TRBV30 with TRBJ1-1; D call uncertain. This CDR3 has 15 amino acids. Germline V CDR1 and CDR2: GTSNPN, SVGIG (reference sequence). Trimming removed 6 bases from V and 0 bases from J, with 17 bases in between. CDR3 sequence: CACTPQDSMNTEAFF. The CDR3 DNA is TGTGCCTGTACTCCCCAGGACTCAATGAACACTGAAGCTTTCTTT.

The chain employs TRBV4-1 and TRBJ2-2, with a weak D call TRBD2 (6 bases). CDR1 MGHRA and CDR2 YSYEKL come from the germline V gene. There are 16 residues in the CDR3. The V and J ends lost 4 bases and 4 bases respectively, with 16 bases between them. CDR3: CASSPSGGVGTGELFF. DNA for the CDR3: TGCGCCAGCAGCCCTTCGGGCGGGGTTGGCACCGGGGAGCTGTTTTTT.

The J gene is TRBJ2-3, the V gene TRBV2; weak D call: TRBD2 (6 bases). This CDR3 has 13 residues. The V gene lost 4 bases and the J gene lost 3 bases, with 8 bases spanning the gap. Germline CDR1 reads SNHLY; CDR2 reads FYNNEI. The CDR3 loop is CASSGEATDTQYF. CDR3 DNA: TGTGCCAGCAGTGGGGAGGCAACAGATACGCAGTATTTT.

This clone has a handful of counts. The chain uses TRBV7-9 and TRBJ1-2; D gene uncertain. The ends were cut back, 0 bases at V and 8 bases at J, with 13 bases in the middle. CDR3 length equals 14 residues. CDR1 and CDR2 from the germline V gene are SEHNR and FQNEAQ (reference sequence). The CDR3 sequence: CASSLAQGGYGYTF. In DNA form, the CDR3 reads TGTGCCAGCAGCTTAGCGCAAGGAGGGTACGGCTACACCTTC.

This clone was seen a handful of times. The rearrangement links TRBV2 to TRBJ1-2; a possible D gene is TRBD1 (5 bases). The CDR3 runs to 15 residues. V lost 0 bases and J lost 3, with 11 bases in between. Germline assignment: CDR1 SNHLY and CDR2 FYNNEI. CDR3 DNA sequence: TGTGCCAGCAGTGAAGCGCTTCGGGGGGACTATGGCTACACCTTC. Translated, it gives CASSEALRGDYGYTF.

The V and J genes are TRBV27 and TRBJ1-4, with 8 bases matching TRBD1. Germline CDR1 is MNHEY and CDR2 is SMNVEV (reference sequence). The CDR3 length is 16 residues. The V segment lost 6 bases and the J segment 4 bases; nucleotides outside the gene matches: 10. CDR3 coding DNA: TGTGCCAGCAGGGTATGGGCAGGGGGCATTAATGAAAAACTGTTTTTT. It codes for CASRVWAGGINEKLFF.

The chain has TRBV19 and TRBJ1-4; a possible D gene is TRBD1 (5 bases). The germline CDR1 and CDR2 sequences are LNHDA and SQIVND (reference sequence). Trimming took 7 bases from V and 1 from J, leaving 13 bases between them. This CDR3 region has 15 residues. CDR3: CASKMGRVTNEKLFF. The CDR3 nucleotides read TGTGCCAGTAAAATGGGCAGGGTAACTAATGAAAAACTGTTTTTT. The whole variable domain, filled in from reference TRBV19 and TRBJ1-4, reads DGGITQSPKYLFRKEGQNVTLSCEQNLNHDAMYWYRQDPGQGLRLIYYSQIVNDFQKGDIAEGYSVSREKKESFPLTVTSAQKNPTAFYLCASKMGRVTNEKLFFGSGTQLSVL.

The rearrangement uses TRBV2 and TRBJ2-2; possible D gene TRBD1, 5 bases. From germline, CDR1 is SNHLY and CDR2 FYNNEI. V was shortened by 6 bases and J by 6 bases, with 14 bases between the two germline ends. This CDR3 spans 14 amino acids. The CDR3 reads CASRTDKGAGELFF. In DNA form, the CDR3 reads TGTGCCAGCAGGACGGATAAAGGGGCCGGGGAGCTGTTTTTT.

This clone has a single count. This rearrangement joins TRBV4-1 to TRBJ1-1; weak D call: TRBD1 (6 bases). CDR3 length equals 16 residues. Germline CDR1 MGHRA, CDR2 YSYEKL. Trimming removed 0 bases from V and 0 bases from J, with 11 bases in between. The CDR3 DNA is TGCGCCAGCAGCCAAGACTACAGGGTTATGAACACTGAAGCTTTCTTT. Its protein product is CASSQDYRVMNTEAFF.

The gene calls are TRBV7-4 and TRBJ1-5, with a tentative D call TRBD1 (5 bases). The CDR3 totals 14 residues. V was trimmed by 2 bases and J by 6 bases, leaving 11 bases between them. CDR1 SGHVT and CDR2 SQSDAQ come from the germline V gene. The CDR3 nucleotides read TGTGCCAGCAGCTTACGGGGGGTGGGTCAGCCCCAGCATTTT. Amino acid sequence: CASSLRGVGQPQHF. The full variable domain, rest sourced from reference TRBV7-4 and TRBJ1-5, is GAGVSQSPRYKVAKRGRDVALRCDSISGHVTLYWYRQTLGQGSEVLTYSQSDAQRDKSGRPSGRFSAERPERSVSTLKIQRTEQGDSAVYLCASSLRGVGQPQHFGDGTRLSIL.

This clone was detected only a few times. CDR3: CSVGGETQYF. The CDR3 region has the DNA TGCAGTGTCGGGGGGGAGACCCAGTACTTC. The chain has TRBV20-1 and TRBJ2-5; 7 bases line up with TRBD2. CDR3 length equals 10 residues. CDR1 is DFQATT, CDR2 SNEGSKA, per germline (reference sequence). Trimming cost V 7 bases and J 5 bases; bases outside gene matches: 1.

The V and J genes are TRBV29-1 and TRBJ2-6; D is perhaps TRBD2 (6 bases). This CDR3 has 14 amino acids. The V end lost 4 bases, the J end lost 1 base, and 8 bases lay between the germline ends. Germline V gene sequence: CDR1 SQVTM, CDR2 ANQGSEA. The chain's CDR3 is CSVGSGSGANVLTF. The CDR3 region has the DNA TGCAGCGTTGGAAGCGGGTCTGGGGCCAACGTCCTGACTTTC.

The chain carries TRBV27 and TRBJ2-6; a possible D gene is TRBD1 (5 bases). The CDR3 totals 18 residues. V lost 0 bases and J 2 bases, leaving 14 bases between the germline ends. Per germline, CDR1 MNHEY and CDR2 SMNVEV (reference sequence). In DNA form, the CDR3 reads TGTGCCAGCAGTTTATCAGGGGCAAACGTTGCTGGGGCCAACGTCCTGACTTTC. Translating gives CASSLSGANVAGANVLTF.

The chain links TRBV19 to TRBJ1-5; D is unresolved. V lost 5 bases to trimming and J lost 2 bases, with 22 bases between them. The CDR3 loop spans 18 amino acids. CDR1 LNHDA and CDR2 SQIVND come from the germline V gene (reference sequence). CDR3 in DNA: TGTGCCAGTAGTCCCGGCCGGGAACTTGCGTCTCGCAATCAGCCCCAGCATTTT. Its protein is CASSPGRELASRNQPQHF.

In this sample, this clone turned up once. J is TRBJ2-6 and V is TRBV28; TRBD2 matches 14 bases. J was trimmed by 2 bases and V by 3 bases; bases with no gene match: 12. Germline CDR1 is MDHEN and CDR2 is SYDVKM. The CDR3 has 21 amino acids. The CDR3 loop reads CASSFVRPGLAGETGANVLTF. The DNA for the CDR3 is TGTGCCAGCAGTTTTGTGAGACCGGGACTAGCGGGAGAGACTGGGGCCAACGTCCTGACTTTC.